Each of the 12 T cell receptor beta chains below was sequenced from the same sample in a study of blood T cell repertoires in COVID-19. The assay was immunoSEQ multiplex PCR, and TCRdb's table has in-frame clones only and misses some. Of fewer than 50,000 clones detected, around 82% appear once; the ten largest clones hold roughly a third. The sequencing sample was made of peripheral blood. These receptors were obtained from a woman of 80 years or more with acute or convalescent COVID-19.

The rearrangement joins TRBV3-1 (or the pseudogene TRBV3-2) to TRBJ2-3; 7 bases align to TRBD2. The CDR3 length is 14 residues. V was pared by 3 bases and J by 7 bases, with 7 bases of the junction left unmatched. The germline gives CDR1 LGHDT, CDR2 YNNKEL (reference sequence). As DNA, the CDR3 is TGTGCCAGCAGCCAGGGGGAGGGCCGGCATACGCAGTATTTT. Translating it yields CASSQGEGRHTQYF.

This chain connects TRBV11-2 to TRBJ1-2, with TRBD1 matching over 10 bases. CDR3 size: 16 residues. J was trimmed by 5 bases and V by 5 bases; bases with no gene match: 11. CDR1 and CDR2 from the germline V gene are SGHAT and FQNNGV. The CDR3 region is CASSLTRGTGVYGYTF. The CDR3 DNA sequence: TGTGCCAGCAGCCTAACCCGGGGGACAGGGGTGTATGGCTACACCTTC. The whole variable domain, filled in from reference TRBV11-2 and TRBJ1-2, reads EAGVAQSPRYKIIEKRQSVAFWCNPISGHATLYWYQQILGQGPKLLIQFQNNGVVDDSQLPKDRFSAERLKGVDSTLKIQPAKLEDSAVYLCASSLTRGTGVYGYTFGSGTRLTVV.

The CDR3 is CASSVGGGVGADTQYF. CDR3 bases: TGTGCCAGCAGCGTAGGAGGGGGAGTTGGCGCAGATACGCAGTATTTT. The V and J genes are TRBV9 and TRBJ2-3; tentative D call: TRBD1 (6 bases). The CDR3 runs 16 residues. Germline V gene sequence: CDR1 SGDLS, CDR2 YYNGEE. V dropped 0 bases and J dropped 4 bases, with 15 bases sitting between them.

J is TRBJ2-1 and V is TRBV19; D is perhaps TRBD2 (6 bases). The CDR3 sequence is 13 residues long. Trimming took 6 bases from V and 6 from J, leaving 12 bases between them. Germline CDR1 reads LNHDA; CDR2 reads SQIVND (reference sequence). Here the CDR3 DNA reads TGTGCCAGTAGCCCATTGCGGGGCAATGAGCAGTTCTTC. Translation: CASSPLRGNEQFF.

J is TRBJ1-4 and V is TRBV14; 7 bases are shared with TRBD1. Germline V lookup: CDR1 SGHDN, CDR2 FVKESK. The CDR3 consists of 15 residues. Losses at the gene ends were 4 bases for V and 6 bases for J; bases not matched to a gene: 8. The CDR3 loop is CASSPRQGADEKLFF. The CDR3 DNA reads as TGTGCCAGCAGCCCCCGACAGGGAGCGGATGAAAAACTGTTTTTT.

The chain uses TRBV10-3 and TRBJ2-7; 11 bases map to TRBD1. CDR1 is ENHRY and CDR2 is SYGVKD in the germline V gene. The V gene end was trimmed by 8 bases and the J gene end by 6 bases; junction bases not matched to a gene: 9. The CDR3 has 14 amino acids. The chain's CDR3 is CAIALTGTGGEQYF. The CDR3 nucleotides are TGTGCCATCGCATTAACCGGGACAGGGGGCGAGCAGTACTTC.

This clone occurred once. The chain couples TRBV19 to TRBJ2-7, with 14 bases that match TRBD2. The trim removed 7 bases at V and 2 bases at J, leaving 10 bases unmatched. This CDR3 contains 17 residues. CDR1 is LNHDA, CDR2 SQIVND, per germline (reference sequence). DNA for the CDR3: TGTGCCAGTACCGGGACTAGCGGGAGAGGTAGGACCTACGAGCAGTACTTC. It is translated as CASTGTSGRGRTYEQYF.

The chain employs TRBV28 and TRBJ2-6; TRBD2 aligns across 10 bases. With V trimmed by 5 bases and J by 1 base, 2 bases remained unmatched. The CDR3 length is 16 residues. Germline CDR1 and CDR2: MDHEN and SYDVKM. CDR3: CASSPAGGSGANVLTF. The CDR3, as DNA: TGTGCCAGCAGTCCAGCGGGAGGGTCTGGGGCCAACGTCCTGACTTTC.

The gene calls are TRBV24-1 and TRBJ2-7; 13 nucleotides align to TRBD2. The CDR3 runs to 18 residues. Trimming took 0 bases from V and 5 from J; bases not matched to a gene: 9. Per the germline V gene, CDR1 is KGHDR and CDR2 is SFDVKD. The CDR3 sequence is CATSDLELAGGPGDEQYF. DNA of the CDR3: TGTGCCACCAGTGATTTGGAACTAGCGGGAGGGCCGGGTGACGAGCAGTACTTC.

This clone was recorded only once. The chain links TRBV7-9 to TRBJ2-1; 9 nucleotides line up with TRBD2. V was pared by 0 bases and J by 5 bases, with 5 bases of the junction left unmatched. Germline-derived CDR1 and CDR2 are SEHNR and FQNEAQ (reference sequence). The CDR3 has 16 amino acids. The CDR3 region has the DNA TGTGCCAGCAGCTTAGCCACTCGCGGGAGGGACAATGAGCAGTTCTTC. Its protein is CASSLATRGRDNEQFF.

This clone was counted a single time. The CDR3 nucleotides are TGTGCCAGCAGCCAATTAACAGGGCAGAGCGAGACCCAGTACTTC. Protein: CASSQLTGQSETQYF. V usage is TRBV16 and J usage is TRBJ2-5, with D perhaps TRBD1 (6 bases). This CDR3 has 15 amino acids. CDR1 is KGHSY, CDR2 FQNENV, per germline. Between the trimmed V and J ends, which lost 1 base and 5 bases, there was a span of 14 bases.

The chain uses TRBV24-1 and TRBJ2-4, with TRBD2 matching over 14 bases. After removal of 5 bases from V and 4 bases from J, the junction contained 9 bases not matched to a gene. Germline CDR1 KGHDR, CDR2 SFDVKD. This CDR3 region has 18 residues. CDR3 amino acids: CATSGLAGGRGAKNIQYF. The CDR3 nucleotides are TGTGCCACCAGTGGACTAGCGGGAGGGCGAGGGGCTAAAAACATTCAGTACTTC.